Following are 20 T cell receptor beta chains from one sample sequenced in a study of cytomegalovirus exposure and HLA in healthy donors. PCR used 60 Vbeta primers and 13 Jbeta primers. The method was immunoSEQ multiplex PCR; TCRdb's version includes in-frame clones alone and lacks a portion of them. The data hold about 150,000 clones, with roughly three quarters observed a single time. The source material was PBMCs. All receptors come from a man younger than 40 in good health and CMV-seropositive.

The chain couples TRBV7-2 to TRBJ2-7; maybe TRBD2 (5 bases). V gave up 5 bases and J gave up 0 bases, with 14 bases separating them. Germline CDR1 is SGHTA and CDR2 is FQGNSA. The CDR3 spans 15 residues. The CDR3 reads CASSGRPGSSYEQYF. DNA for the CDR3: TGTGCCAGCAGCGGCCGTCCGGGGAGCTCCTACGAGCAGTACTTC. Variable domain in full (rest from reference TRBV7-2 and TRBJ2-7): GAGVSQSPSNKVTEKGKDVELRCDPISGHTALYWYRQSLGQGLEFLIYFQGNSAPDKSGLPSDRFSAERTGGSVSTLTIQRTQQEDSAVYLCASSGRPGSSYEQYFGPGTRLTVT.

This clone was counted a single time. V gene TRBV29-1 combines with J gene TRBJ1-2; D not certain. This CDR3 is 16 amino acids long. V dropped 7 bases and J dropped 2 bases, with 23 bases sitting between them. Per germline, CDR1 SQVTM and CDR2 ANQGSEA. CDR3: CSASPLRERVNYGYTF. In nucleotides, the CDR3 is TGCAGCGCAAGCCCACTGCGGGAACGGGTAAACTATGGCTACACCTTC.

The chain employs TRBV29-1 and TRBJ2-1; the match to TRBD2 covers 13 bases. The CDR3 contains 14 residues. Germline V gives CDR1 SQVTM, CDR2 ANQGSEA. With V trimmed by 6 bases and J by 9 bases, 8 bases remained unmatched. For the CDR3, the DNA is TGCAGCGTCCTGACTAGCGGGAGGAGCTGTGAGCAGTTCTTC. It encodes CSVLTSGRSCEQFF.

In this sample, this clone turned up once. The chain is built from TRBV29-1 and TRBJ2-1; D call uncertain. In germline, CDR1 is SQVTM, CDR2 ANQGSEA. Trimming cost V 1 base and J 12 bases, with 16 bases left between them. There are 13 residues in the CDR3. CDR3 sequence reads: CSVEVPDNFGQFF. The CDR3 DNA is TGCAGCGTTGAAGTTCCCGATAATTTCGGGCAGTTCTTC.

This chain links TRBV5-6 with TRBJ2-7; TRBD1 agrees at 8 bases. Germline V gene sequence: CDR1 SGHDT, CDR2 YYEEEE. The CDR3 sequence is 13 residues long. J lost 12 bases, V lost 3 bases, and 11 bases had no gene match. The CDR3 loop is CASSWDRTRTGYF. In DNA, the CDR3 is TGTGCCAGCAGCTGGGACAGGACTCGGACCGGGTACTTC.

A single count supports this clone. The chain uses TRBV27 and TRBJ1-6, with unresolved D. Trimming stripped 6 bases from V and 5 bases from J, with 14 bases between. Germline V gene sequence: CDR1 MNHEY, CDR2 SMNVEV (reference sequence). This CDR3 is built from 15 residues. CDR3 sequence (DNA): TGTGCCAGCAGGATGTTTCCACTCAATAATTCACCCCTCCACTTT. This codes for CASRMFPLNNSPLHF.

The J gene is TRBJ2-1, the V gene TRBV28, with 8 bases matching TRBD1. The germline V gene has CDR1 MDHEN and CDR2 SYDVKM. The CDR3 contains 12 residues. Unmatched junction bases numbered 6, after V lost 4 bases and J lost 13 bases. CDR3 sequence reads: CASSSPDREQFF. CDR3 sequence (DNA): TGTGCCAGCAGTTCCCCGGACAGGGAACAGTTCTTC.

The V gene is TRBV6-1, the J gene TRBJ1-5; 8 bases map to TRBD1. Germline assignment: CDR1 MNHNS and CDR2 SASEGT. Trimming at V came to 10 bases and at J to 3 bases, leaving 5 bases not matched to a gene. This CDR3 comprises 13 residues. The CDR3 loop is CATRDRINQPQHF. The CDR3 DNA reads as TGTGCCACCCGGGACAGGATCAATCAGCCCCAGCATTTT.

This chain uses TRBV29-1 with TRBJ2-7; 8 positions agree with TRBD1. The germline V gene encodes CDR1 SQVTM and CDR2 ANQGSEA. The CDR3 is made up of 13 amino acids. With 3 bases clipped from V and 7 bases from J, the junction kept 8 bases outside the gene matches. CDR3 bases: TGCAGCGTTGATGGGACAGGCAACAGGGAGCAGTACTTC. Translated: CSVDGTGNREQYF.

CDR3 region: CAPLEGGMCSNQPQHF. The CDR3 coding sequence is TGTGCCCCCCTGGAAGGGGGAATGTGTAGCAATCAGCCCCAGCATTTT. The chain is built from TRBV6-4 and TRBJ1-5, with D tentatively TRBD1 (6 bases). Trimming shortened V by 11 bases and J by 0 bases, and 20 bases separated the two germline ends. This CDR3 has 16 residues. Germline V gene sequence: CDR1 MRHNA, CDR2 SNTAGT.

The rearrangement uses TRBV9 and TRBJ2-2, with D maybe TRBD2 (6 bases). The length of the CDR3 is 16 residues. CDR1 and CDR2 (germline): SGDLS, YYNGEE. V gave up 4 bases and J gave up 0 bases, with 13 bases separating them. Here the CDR3 reads CASSMAGTTNTGELFF. CDR3 coding DNA: TGTGCCAGCAGCATGGCGGGAACAACGAACACCGGGGAGCTGTTTTTT.

The chain has TRBV5-1 and TRBJ2-3; D may be TRBD2 (6 bases). Germline V lookup: CDR1 SGHRS, CDR2 YFSETQ. V was pared by 4 bases and J by 2 bases, with 11 bases between. The CDR3 covers 14 residues. The chain's CDR3 is CASSRTGDTDTQYF. DNA of the CDR3: TGCGCCAGCAGCCGCACGGGGGACACAGATACGCAGTATTTT.

This chain connects TRBV7-9 to TRBJ2-3; D is ambiguous. The CDR3 is made up of 14 amino acids. V was cut by 5 bases and J by 2 bases, with 11 bases left in between. Germline values: CDR1 SEHNR, CDR2 FQNEAQ (reference sequence). CDR3 nucleotide sequence: TGTGCCAGCAGCCAGTCCGAATTCACAGATACGCAGTATTTT. As protein: CASSQSEFTDTQYF.

This clone was observed once. V usage is TRBV5-1 and J usage is TRBJ2-3; 13 bases fit TRBD2. The V and J ends lost 6 bases and 2 bases, in that order; junction bases with no gene match: 6. The CDR3 runs to 16 residues. Germline V gene data show CDR1 as SGHRS and CDR2 as YFSETQ. Written as DNA, the CDR3 is TGCGCCAGCACGGGACTAGCGGGAAAGTTCACAGATACGCAGTATTTT. It yields the protein CASTGLAGKFTDTQYF.

The chain employs TRBV2 and TRBJ2-5, with D perhaps TRBD1 (6 bases). Trimming cost V 5 bases and J 5 bases, with 12 bases left between them. This CDR3 comprises 13 residues. The germline CDR1 and CDR2 sequences are SNHLY and FYNNEI. The CDR3 reads CASSPTGSETQYF. In DNA form, the CDR3 reads TGTGCCAGCAGTCCAACAGGGTCGGAGACCCAGTACTTC. Full variable domain (outside the CDR3, taken from reference TRBV2 and TRBJ2-5): EPEVTQTPSHQVTQMGQEVILRCVPISNHLYFYWYRQILGQKVEFLVSFYNNEISEKSEIFDDQFSVERPDGSNFTLKIRSTKLEDSAMYFCASSPTGSETQYFGPGTRLLVL.

The chain employs TRBV5-4 and TRBJ2-7, with 7 positions matching TRBD2. Germline trimming cut 4 bases from V and 5 bases from J; bases unmatched to any gene: 9. This CDR3 is built from 14 residues. Germline V gene sequence: CDR1 SGHNT, CDR2 YYREEE (reference sequence). The CDR3 sequence is CASSTWTRINEQYF. In DNA form, the CDR3 reads TGTGCCAGCAGCACCTGGACTAGAATTAACGAGCAGTACTTC.

This clone came up a few times. The genes are TRBV10-2 and TRBJ2-1; perhaps TRBD1 as D (5 bases). This CDR3 region has 14 residues. The V gene's germline CDR1 is WSHSY and CDR2 SAAADI. V lost 6 bases and J 8 bases, leaving 17 bases between the germline ends. CDR3 in DNA: TGCGCCAGCAGCGCCACTGATGAAGGGGATGAGCAGTTCTTC. The encoded protein is CASSATDEGDEQFF.

V and J are TRBV6-6 and TRBJ2-7, with D maybe TRBD1 (5 bases). Germline CDR1 and CDR2: MNHNY and SVGAGI (reference sequence). The germline V and J ends were trimmed by 11 bases and 8 bases, with 10 bases remaining between them. This CDR3 has 9 amino acids. In DNA form, the CDR3 reads TGTGCCGCAGGGAACAAGCAGTACTTC. This codes for CAAGNKQYF.

The rearrangement uses TRBV7-9 and TRBJ2-7, with TRBD1 matching over 8 bases. The CDR3 loop spans 15 amino acids. The trim removed 5 bases at V and 7 bases at J, leaving 13 bases unmatched. From germline, CDR1 is SEHNR and CDR2 FQNEAQ (reference sequence). The CDR3 nucleotides are TGTGCCAGCAGCCTCGCGGGACAGGCGAAGTTGGAGCAGTACTTC. The encoded protein is CASSLAGQAKLEQYF.

This clone showed up many times. The chain uses TRBV6-6 and TRBJ2-1; a weak D match, TRBD2 (6 bases). Trimming stripped 3 bases from V and 8 bases from J, with 14 bases between. There are 14 residues in the CDR3. The germline gives CDR1 MNHNY, CDR2 SVGAGI (reference sequence). In DNA form, the CDR3 reads TGTGCCAGCAGTTATCGGCTAGCGAACCATGAGCAGTTCTTC. This codes for CASSYRLANHEQFF.